A single sample gave rise to the 23 T cell receptor beta chains below, sequenced in a study of T-cell memory formation after mild COVID-19. TCRdb reanalysed the 5' RACE reads using MiXCR and keeps one entry per CDR3 protein. Counted here are some 600,000 distinct CDR3 sequences, around 16% occurring once; the ten biggest clones make up just over 8%. Sequences were obtained from PBMCs or a T cell subset sorted from them (not recorded which). The receptors stem from an adult woman who had mild COVID-19 (a few samples of this study predate the infection). Cell type and time point are not known.

This clonotype was seen at least ten times. This rearrangement joins TRBV6-2 or TRBV6-3 to TRBJ1-4; D call uncertain. Per germline, CDR1 MNHEY and CDR2 SVGEGT. The CDR3 loop spans 14 amino acids. The V and J ends lost 6 bases and 4 bases respectively, with 12 bases between them. CDR3 nucleotides: TGTGCCAGCAGCCTATTACGTGGTAATGAAAAACTGTTTTTT. Encoded protein: CASSLLRGNEKLFF.

A few counts support this clonotype. CDR3 loop: CSAQPGDRGRGYTF. The CDR3 nucleotides read TGCAGTGCTCAACCGGGGGACAGGGGAAGAGGCTACACCTTC. The chain joins TRBV20-1 to TRBJ1-2; 10 bases agree with TRBD1. Trimming took 5 bases from V and 8 from J; bases not matched to a gene: 11. CDR1 is DFQATT and CDR2 is SNEGSKA in the germline V gene (reference sequence). The CDR3 has 14 residues.

This clonotype was counted only a few times. V and J are TRBV20-1 and TRBJ2-2, with D perhaps matching TRBD2 (6 bases). The CDR3 sequence is 16 residues long. CDR1 and CDR2 from the germline V gene are DFQATT and SNEGSKA (reference sequence). Trimming removed 2 bases at V and 8 bases at J, with 21 bases between. The CDR3 region has the DNA TGCAGTGCTAGAAAAGCCGGGACTCCTGTTCGGGGGGAGCTGTTTTTT. The encoded protein is CSARKAGTPVRGELFF.

The chain joins TRBV6-2 or TRBV6-3 to TRBJ2-7, with a tentative D call TRBD1 (6 bases). Trimming took off 5 bases at V and 5 bases at J, with 19 bases between the two ends. Germline CDR1 and CDR2: MNHEY and SVGEGT. CDR3 length equals 15 residues. CDR3 in amino acids: CASSPSDSRRDEQYF. The CDR3 DNA follows: TGTGCCAGCAGTCCCTCGGACAGCCGGCGGGACGAGCAGTACTTC.

This CDR3 is CAISVSGNYGYTF. CDR3 bases: TGTGCCATTTCAGTATCAGGGAACTATGGCTACACCTTC. The rearrangement uses TRBV2 and TRBJ1-2, with D possibly being TRBD1 (5 bases). The V gene lost 10 bases and the J gene lost 2 bases, with 14 bases spanning the gap. CDR3 length equals 13 residues. The germline V gene has CDR1 SNHLY and CDR2 FYNNEI.

J is TRBJ2-7 and V is TRBV11-2; D remains ambiguous. Trimming took off 5 bases at V and 2 bases at J, with 19 bases between the two ends. The CDR3 contains 16 residues. Germline V gene data show CDR1 as SGHAT and CDR2 as FQNNGV. The CDR3 DNA is TGTGCCAGCAGCCCTTGGAAGGTTCCCCCCACCTACGAGCAGTACTTC. It codes for CASSPWKVPPTYEQYF.

This chain uses TRBV20-1 with TRBJ2-5; tentatively, D is TRBD1 (6 bases). This CDR3 is 17 amino acids long. The V gene's germline CDR1 is DFQATT and CDR2 SNEGSKA (reference sequence). Trimming removed 1 base from V and 0 bases from J, with 18 bases in between. CDR3 in amino acids: CSARVPSGGGYQETQYF. Here the CDR3 DNA reads TGCAGTGCTAGAGTTCCTTCCGGTGGGGGCTACCAAGAGACCCAGTACTTC.

This clonotype was seen at least ten times. The chain carries TRBV18 and TRBJ2-7; TRBD2 agrees at 7 bases. CDR1 is KGHSH, CDR2 LQKENI, per germline. The CDR3 extends over 14 amino acids. Germline trimming cut 0 bases from V and 3 bases from J; bases unmatched to any gene: 2. The DNA of the CDR3 is TGTGCCAGCTCACCACCGAGCGGGATCTACGAGCAGTACTTC. Amino acids: CASSPPSGIYEQYF. Variable domain in full (rest from reference TRBV18 and TRBJ2-7): NAGVMQNPRHLVRRRGQEARLRCSPMKGHSHVYWYRQLPEEGLKFMVYLQKENIIDESGMPKERFSAEFPKEGPSILRIQQVVRGDSAAYFCASSPPSGIYEQYFGPGTRLTVT.

The gene calls are TRBV18 and TRBJ2-7, with 7 bases identical to TRBD1. Trimming removed 8 bases from V and 2 bases from J; junction bases left unmatched: 9. The CDR3 runs to 14 residues. Germline CDR1 and CDR2: KGHSH and LQKENI. CDR3 in amino acids: CASLDLGGPYEQYF. CDR3 coding DNA: TGTGCCAGCCTCGACCTAGGGGGCCCCTACGAGCAGTACTTC.

There are many counts of this clonotype. The gene calls are TRBV2 and TRBJ2-5, with 9 bases identical to TRBD2. Per germline, CDR1 SNHLY and CDR2 FYNNEI. After removal of 5 bases from V and 0 bases from J, the junction contained 4 bases not matched to a gene. The CDR3 consists of 15 residues. The CDR3 DNA sequence: TGTGCCAGCAGTCGACTAGCGGTTAACCAAGAGACCCAGTACTTC. Protein sequence: CASSRLAVNQETQYF.

The chain links TRBV24-1 to TRBJ1-1, with D possibly TRBD1 on 6 matching bases. The V end was cut by 10 bases, the J end by 0 bases, with 11 bases between. CDR1 is KGHDR, CDR2 SFDVKD, per germline. This CDR3 is built from 13 residues. The CDR3 DNA is TGTGCCACAGCCGGGACACTGAACACTGAAGCTTTCTTT. It is translated as CATAGTLNTEAFF.

This clonotype was picked up a small number of times. The genes are TRBV7-8 and TRBJ1-1, with TRBD1 matching over 8 bases. Unmatched junction bases numbered 9, after V lost 5 bases and J lost 4 bases. The CDR3 sequence is 15 residues long. Germline values: CDR1 SGHVS, CDR2 FQNEAQ. The CDR3 DNA reads as TGTGCCAGCAGCCGAGAGGACAGGGTAGGCACTGAAGCTTTCTTT. Its translation: CASSREDRVGTEAFF.

The V gene is TRBV11-2, the J gene TRBJ2-3; 9 bases line up with TRBD2. V trimming: 4 bases; J trimming: 2 bases; junction bases outside the gene matches: 7. CDR1 SGHAT and CDR2 FQNNGV come from the germline V gene. The CDR3 covers 16 residues. CDR3 DNA sequence: TGTGCCAGCAGCTCGCATCTAGCGGGACTCACAGATACGCAGTATTTT. As protein: CASSSHLAGLTDTQYF.

This clonotype came up a few times. The V call is TRBV9, the J call TRBJ1-1, with D possibly TRBD1 on 5 matching bases. CDR3 length: 14 amino acids. Trimming stripped 0 bases from V and 3 bases from J, with 9 bases between. Germline-derived CDR1 and CDR2 are SGDLS and YYNGEE. The CDR3 region has the DNA TGTGCCAGCAGCGTAGATCAGGGACACACTGAAGCTTTCTTT. It codes for CASSVDQGHTEAFF.

A few counts support this clonotype. The rearrangement joins TRBV9 to TRBJ2-7; no clear D gene. The ends were cut back, 4 bases at V and 6 bases at J, with 20 bases in the middle. Germline CDR1 SGDLS, CDR2 YYNGEE. The CDR3 spans 15 residues. CDR3: CASSPGTLPGGEQYF. CDR3 nucleotide sequence: TGTGCCAGCAGCCCCGGTACCCTCCCCGGTGGCGAGCAGTACTTC.

In this sample, this clonotype turned up a few times. V usage is TRBV7-8 and J usage is TRBJ2-1; 10 bases line up with TRBD2. The V and J ends lost 0 bases and 8 bases, in that order; junction bases with no gene match: 7. The CDR3 consists of 16 residues. In germline, CDR1 is SGHVS, CDR2 FQNEAQ. Written as DNA, the CDR3 is TGTGCCAGCAGCTTAGCGCATTCTAGCGGGAGCCATGAGCAGTTCTTC. This encodes CASSLAHSSGSHEQFF.

This clonotype was picked up a small number of times. CDR3 bases: TGTGCCAGCAGCTCCCGGGACACCAGCTCCTACGAGCAGTACTTC. Translated, it gives CASSSRDTSSYEQYF. The rearrangement uses TRBV5-5 and TRBJ2-7, with a possible D match to TRBD1 (6 bases). The V end lost 3 bases, the J end lost 0 bases, and 13 bases lay between the germline ends. The CDR3 extends over 15 amino acids. From germline, CDR1 is SGHKS and CDR2 YYEKEE (reference sequence). Together with reference TRBV5-5 and TRBJ2-7, the CDR3 gives the full variable domain: DAGVTQSPTHLIKTRGQQVTLRCSPISGHKSVSWYQQVLGQGPQFIFQYYEKEERGRGNFPDRFSARQFPNYSSELNVNALLLGDSALYLCASSSRDTSSYEQYFGPGTRLTVT.

The V and J genes are TRBV19 and TRBJ1-2; 9 bases line up with TRBD1. Germline V gives CDR1 LNHDA, CDR2 SQIVND (reference sequence). Trimming removed 4 bases from V and 5 bases from J; junction bases left unmatched: 11. The CDR3 is made up of 16 amino acids. CDR3 sequence: CASSRKTGTGPYGYTF. In DNA form, the CDR3 reads TGTGCCAGTAGTAGGAAAACCGGGACAGGGCCTTATGGCTACACCTTC.

The chain links TRBV5-1 to TRBJ2-5; a weak D match, TRBD1 (5 bases). The CDR3 length is 16 residues. V was shortened by 0 bases and J by 4 bases, with 16 bases between the two germline ends. CDR1 is SGHRS, CDR2 YFSETQ, per germline. The CDR3 region is CASSLESGRYGETQYF. The CDR3 DNA is TGCGCCAGCAGCTTGGAGTCAGGGCGATACGGAGAGACCCAGTACTTC.

This clonotype was counted many times. The chain couples TRBV5-5 to TRBJ1-5; possible D gene TRBD1, 5 bases. The CDR3 runs 15 residues. Germline V gives CDR1 SGHKS, CDR2 YYEKEE (reference sequence). V dropped 0 bases and J dropped 5 bases, with 12 bases sitting between them. CDR3 region: CASSLGGDRYQPQHF. The CDR3 nucleotides are TGTGCCAGCAGCTTGGGGGGTGACAGATATCAGCCCCAGCATTTT. Full variable domain (remainder filled in from reference TRBV5-5 and TRBJ1-5): DAGVTQSPTHLIKTRGQQVTLRCSPISGHKSVSWYQQVLGQGPQFIFQYYEKEERGRGNFPDRFSARQFPNYSSELNVNALLLGDSALYLCASSLGGDRYQPQHFGDGTRLSIL.

This clonotype has a single count. The rearrangement uses TRBV6-5 and TRBJ2-6; D gene ambiguous. The CDR3 loop spans 17 amino acids. CDR1 is MNHEY and CDR2 is SVGAGI in the germline V gene. V lost 6 bases, J lost 0 bases, and 15 bases lay in between. The CDR3 DNA follows: TGTGCCAGCAGCTACCTCGGTGGGTCCTCTGGGGCCAACGTCCTGACTTTC. Its protein is CASSYLGGSSGANVLTF.

This clonotype was seen ten or more times. The J gene is TRBJ2-1, the V gene TRBV5-1; weak D call: TRBD2 (5 bases). Germline CDR1 and CDR2: SGHRS and YFSETQ. The V gene lost 6 bases and the J gene lost 4 bases, with 14 bases spanning the gap. This CDR3 is built from 14 residues. CDR3 coding DNA: TGCGCCAGCAAAACAGCGGAGACATACAATGAGCAGTTCTTC. Its protein product is CASKTAETYNEQFF.

J is TRBJ2-4 and V is TRBV15; D is possibly TRBD1 (5 bases). This CDR3 has 15 residues. CDR1 and CDR2 (germline): LNHNV, YYDKDF (reference sequence). V lost 3 bases and J 8 bases, leaving 17 bases between the germline ends. CDR3 sequence (DNA): TGTGCCACCAGCAGTAGTTTGGGGAAAGGGGACATTCAGTACTTC. Residues: CATSSSLGKGDIQYF.